This T cell receptor beta chain stems from a study of blood T cells in healthy people across ages. Study-level points and caveats: Observed TCR beta diversity per million T cells went down as age went up. This fall followed a roughly linear course with age. No one knew whether donors had CMV, which possibly confounded expanded clonotype changes.

This clonotype was seen only a few times. Its antigen is still unknown. Compared with germline, one end of the junction differs, possibly owing to a read error. Roughly 10 milliliters was the volume of peripheral blood drawn from each donor. A J-beta primer mix and a sample-barcoded 5' primer were used in a second PCR of roughly 6 to 12 cycles. Each of the samples gave a minimum of 2.5 million paired-end reads that contained CDR3. TCRdb processed the 5' RACE reads anew with MiXCR; each CDR3 protein has one entry. The sample records hundreds of thousands of distinct CDR3 sequences, about 42% being singletons. This CDR3 has 14 amino acids. Germline V gene data show CDR1 as MNHNS and CDR2 as SASEGT.

This receptor was identified in a man aged 60 to 69 in good health. Sequencing was carried out using blood. The V gene is TRBV6-1, the J gene TRBJ2-1, with 7 bases aligning to TRBD1. CDR3 residues: CASSKATGLREQFF. The CDR3 DNA is TGTGCCAGCAGTAAAGCGACAGGGTTGAGAGAGCAGTTCTTC.